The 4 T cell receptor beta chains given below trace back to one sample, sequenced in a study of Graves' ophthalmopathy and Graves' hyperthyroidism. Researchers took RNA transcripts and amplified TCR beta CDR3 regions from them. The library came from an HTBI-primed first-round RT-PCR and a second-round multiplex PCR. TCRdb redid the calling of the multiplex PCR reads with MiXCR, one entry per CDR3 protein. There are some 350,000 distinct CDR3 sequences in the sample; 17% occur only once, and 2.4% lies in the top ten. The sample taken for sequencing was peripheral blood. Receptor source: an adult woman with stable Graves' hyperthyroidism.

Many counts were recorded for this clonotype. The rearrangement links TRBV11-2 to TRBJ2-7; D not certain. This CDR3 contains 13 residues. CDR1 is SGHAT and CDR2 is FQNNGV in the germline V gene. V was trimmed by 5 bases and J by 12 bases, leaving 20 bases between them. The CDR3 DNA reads TGTGCCAGCAGCCCTCGCCCTTCCAGAGAACCGTACTTC. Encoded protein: CASSPRPSREPYF.

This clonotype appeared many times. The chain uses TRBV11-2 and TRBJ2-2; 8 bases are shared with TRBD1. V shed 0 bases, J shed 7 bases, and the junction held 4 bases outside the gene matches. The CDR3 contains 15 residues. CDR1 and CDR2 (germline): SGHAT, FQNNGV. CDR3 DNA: TGTGCCAGCAGCTTAGATTGGACAGGGATCGGGGAGCTGTTTTTT. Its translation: CASSLDWTGIGELFF. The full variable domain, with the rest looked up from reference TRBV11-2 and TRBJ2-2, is EAGVAQSPRYKIIEKRQSVAFWCNPISGHATLYWYQQILGQGPKLLIQFQNNGVVDDSQLPKDRFSAERLKGVDSTLKIQPAKLEDSAVYLCASSLDWTGIGELFFGEGSRLTVL.

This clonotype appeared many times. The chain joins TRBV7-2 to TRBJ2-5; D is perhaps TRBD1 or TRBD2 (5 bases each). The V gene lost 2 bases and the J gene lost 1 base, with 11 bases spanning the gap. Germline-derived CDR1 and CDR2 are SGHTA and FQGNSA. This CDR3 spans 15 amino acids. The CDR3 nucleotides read TGTGCCAGCAGCTTAATGGTCGGGGCCCAAGAGACCCAGTACTTC. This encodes CASSLMVGAQETQYF.

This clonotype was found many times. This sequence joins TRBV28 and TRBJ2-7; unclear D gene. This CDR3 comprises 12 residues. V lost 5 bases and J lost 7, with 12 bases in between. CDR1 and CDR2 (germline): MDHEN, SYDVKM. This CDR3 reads CASSPAPLEQYF. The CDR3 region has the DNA TGTGCCAGCAGTCCCGCTCCCCTAGAGCAGTACTTC.